This T cell receptor beta chain originates from a study of regulatory T cells in long-lasting Graves disease. Study-level findings and limits: Study was limited to peripheral blood, excluding thyroid tissue.

Germline CDR1 ENHRY, CDR2 SYGVKD. V lost 10 bases to trimming and J lost 0 bases; unmatched junction nucleotides: 8. The CDR3 consists of 17 residues. Time point specified: newly diagnosed GD, antithyroid drugs for less than 3 months. Researchers made the TCR library from RNA that was extracted from PBMCs. Concerning this clonotype itself: Its antigen is currently unknown.

Through Arm-PCR of CDR3 regions and iRepertoire HTBI primers, TCR beta libraries were built. TCRdb redid the calling of the multiplex PCR reads with MiXCR, one entry per CDR3 protein. The sample includes about 470,000 distinct CDR3 sequences, around 14% of them seen just once. These data also formed part of another study, on T cells in Graves' hyperthyroidism and ophthalmopathy. That work adds: Diagnostic decisions used clinical symptoms, serum thyroxine and TRAb, thyroid ultrasound and orbital computed tomography.

The specimen was peripheral blood mononuclear cells (PBMCs), collected at new diagnosis, from a patient treated with antithyroid drugs. This clonotype was sampled from a woman aged 25-40 years with Graves disease. The V and J genes are TRBV10-3 and TRBJ2-1, with 14 bases aligning to TRBD2. The CDR3 DNA sequence: TGTGCCAGTAGACTAGCGGGAGGGCGAAGCTCCTACAATGAGCAGTTCTTC. This codes for CASRLAGGRSSYNEQFF.